This TCR beta chain was captured by sequencing in a study of response to subunit inactivated influenza vaccine. Findings and limits, study-wide: Authors suggested each seasonal flu vaccination may recruit only limited numbers of new T cells.

This CDR3 is built from 13 residues. The germline V gene encodes CDR1 DFQATT and CDR2 SNEGSKA (reference sequence). The V and J ends lost 1 base and 9 bases, in that order; junction bases with no gene match: 3. A note on this clonotype: Its antigen remains unidentified.

MiXCR, run by TCRdb on the RT-PCR reads, gives a single entry per CDR3 protein. This sample has about 540,000 distinct CDR3 sequences, with 14% found just once. This clonotype was obtained from a man aged 45-65 years who received an inactivated influenza vaccine. Sequences were derived from PBMCs from blood, sampled 12 days after vaccination. The gene calls are TRBV20-1 and TRBJ2-1; 10 positions agree with TRBD2. CDR3 residues: CSARGLAGVEQFF. CDR3 bases: TGCAGTGCTAGAGGGCTAGCGGGGGTTGAGCAGTTCTTC.